The sequence of this TCR beta chain was determined in a study of control samples from healthy donors and cancer patients. Generated by immunoSEQ multiplex PCR, the TCRdb table keeps only in-frame clones and is missing some. The sample holds 110,000 or so clones, about 80% seen once. The CDR3 has 12 amino acids. Trimming removed 0 bases from V and 9 bases from J, with 7 bases in between. Per germline, CDR1 LNHDA and CDR2 SQIVND (reference sequence). The sequencing sample was made of blood. J is TRBJ2-3 and V is TRBV19, with D possibly matching TRBD2 (5 bases). The TCR comes from a man between 18 and 35 years old in good health. In DNA form, the CDR3 reads TGTGCCAGTAGTATAGAAACGGGGACGCAGTATTTT. Amino acid sequence: CASSIETGTQYF.